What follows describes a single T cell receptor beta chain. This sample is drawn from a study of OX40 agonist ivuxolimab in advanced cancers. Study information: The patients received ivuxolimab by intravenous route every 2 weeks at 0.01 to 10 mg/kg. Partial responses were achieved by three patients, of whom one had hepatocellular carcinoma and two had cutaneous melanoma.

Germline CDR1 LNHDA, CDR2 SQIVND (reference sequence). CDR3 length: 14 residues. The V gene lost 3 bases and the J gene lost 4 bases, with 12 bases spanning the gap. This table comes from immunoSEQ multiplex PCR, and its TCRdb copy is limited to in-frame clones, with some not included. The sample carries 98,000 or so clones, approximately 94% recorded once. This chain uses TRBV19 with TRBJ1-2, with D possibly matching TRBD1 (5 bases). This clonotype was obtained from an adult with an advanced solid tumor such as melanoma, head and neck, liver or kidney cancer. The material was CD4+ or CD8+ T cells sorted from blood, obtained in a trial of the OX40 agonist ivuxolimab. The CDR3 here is CASSIGGGAYGYTF. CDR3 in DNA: TGTGCCAGTAGTATTGGCGGGGGAGCCTATGGCTACACCTTC.